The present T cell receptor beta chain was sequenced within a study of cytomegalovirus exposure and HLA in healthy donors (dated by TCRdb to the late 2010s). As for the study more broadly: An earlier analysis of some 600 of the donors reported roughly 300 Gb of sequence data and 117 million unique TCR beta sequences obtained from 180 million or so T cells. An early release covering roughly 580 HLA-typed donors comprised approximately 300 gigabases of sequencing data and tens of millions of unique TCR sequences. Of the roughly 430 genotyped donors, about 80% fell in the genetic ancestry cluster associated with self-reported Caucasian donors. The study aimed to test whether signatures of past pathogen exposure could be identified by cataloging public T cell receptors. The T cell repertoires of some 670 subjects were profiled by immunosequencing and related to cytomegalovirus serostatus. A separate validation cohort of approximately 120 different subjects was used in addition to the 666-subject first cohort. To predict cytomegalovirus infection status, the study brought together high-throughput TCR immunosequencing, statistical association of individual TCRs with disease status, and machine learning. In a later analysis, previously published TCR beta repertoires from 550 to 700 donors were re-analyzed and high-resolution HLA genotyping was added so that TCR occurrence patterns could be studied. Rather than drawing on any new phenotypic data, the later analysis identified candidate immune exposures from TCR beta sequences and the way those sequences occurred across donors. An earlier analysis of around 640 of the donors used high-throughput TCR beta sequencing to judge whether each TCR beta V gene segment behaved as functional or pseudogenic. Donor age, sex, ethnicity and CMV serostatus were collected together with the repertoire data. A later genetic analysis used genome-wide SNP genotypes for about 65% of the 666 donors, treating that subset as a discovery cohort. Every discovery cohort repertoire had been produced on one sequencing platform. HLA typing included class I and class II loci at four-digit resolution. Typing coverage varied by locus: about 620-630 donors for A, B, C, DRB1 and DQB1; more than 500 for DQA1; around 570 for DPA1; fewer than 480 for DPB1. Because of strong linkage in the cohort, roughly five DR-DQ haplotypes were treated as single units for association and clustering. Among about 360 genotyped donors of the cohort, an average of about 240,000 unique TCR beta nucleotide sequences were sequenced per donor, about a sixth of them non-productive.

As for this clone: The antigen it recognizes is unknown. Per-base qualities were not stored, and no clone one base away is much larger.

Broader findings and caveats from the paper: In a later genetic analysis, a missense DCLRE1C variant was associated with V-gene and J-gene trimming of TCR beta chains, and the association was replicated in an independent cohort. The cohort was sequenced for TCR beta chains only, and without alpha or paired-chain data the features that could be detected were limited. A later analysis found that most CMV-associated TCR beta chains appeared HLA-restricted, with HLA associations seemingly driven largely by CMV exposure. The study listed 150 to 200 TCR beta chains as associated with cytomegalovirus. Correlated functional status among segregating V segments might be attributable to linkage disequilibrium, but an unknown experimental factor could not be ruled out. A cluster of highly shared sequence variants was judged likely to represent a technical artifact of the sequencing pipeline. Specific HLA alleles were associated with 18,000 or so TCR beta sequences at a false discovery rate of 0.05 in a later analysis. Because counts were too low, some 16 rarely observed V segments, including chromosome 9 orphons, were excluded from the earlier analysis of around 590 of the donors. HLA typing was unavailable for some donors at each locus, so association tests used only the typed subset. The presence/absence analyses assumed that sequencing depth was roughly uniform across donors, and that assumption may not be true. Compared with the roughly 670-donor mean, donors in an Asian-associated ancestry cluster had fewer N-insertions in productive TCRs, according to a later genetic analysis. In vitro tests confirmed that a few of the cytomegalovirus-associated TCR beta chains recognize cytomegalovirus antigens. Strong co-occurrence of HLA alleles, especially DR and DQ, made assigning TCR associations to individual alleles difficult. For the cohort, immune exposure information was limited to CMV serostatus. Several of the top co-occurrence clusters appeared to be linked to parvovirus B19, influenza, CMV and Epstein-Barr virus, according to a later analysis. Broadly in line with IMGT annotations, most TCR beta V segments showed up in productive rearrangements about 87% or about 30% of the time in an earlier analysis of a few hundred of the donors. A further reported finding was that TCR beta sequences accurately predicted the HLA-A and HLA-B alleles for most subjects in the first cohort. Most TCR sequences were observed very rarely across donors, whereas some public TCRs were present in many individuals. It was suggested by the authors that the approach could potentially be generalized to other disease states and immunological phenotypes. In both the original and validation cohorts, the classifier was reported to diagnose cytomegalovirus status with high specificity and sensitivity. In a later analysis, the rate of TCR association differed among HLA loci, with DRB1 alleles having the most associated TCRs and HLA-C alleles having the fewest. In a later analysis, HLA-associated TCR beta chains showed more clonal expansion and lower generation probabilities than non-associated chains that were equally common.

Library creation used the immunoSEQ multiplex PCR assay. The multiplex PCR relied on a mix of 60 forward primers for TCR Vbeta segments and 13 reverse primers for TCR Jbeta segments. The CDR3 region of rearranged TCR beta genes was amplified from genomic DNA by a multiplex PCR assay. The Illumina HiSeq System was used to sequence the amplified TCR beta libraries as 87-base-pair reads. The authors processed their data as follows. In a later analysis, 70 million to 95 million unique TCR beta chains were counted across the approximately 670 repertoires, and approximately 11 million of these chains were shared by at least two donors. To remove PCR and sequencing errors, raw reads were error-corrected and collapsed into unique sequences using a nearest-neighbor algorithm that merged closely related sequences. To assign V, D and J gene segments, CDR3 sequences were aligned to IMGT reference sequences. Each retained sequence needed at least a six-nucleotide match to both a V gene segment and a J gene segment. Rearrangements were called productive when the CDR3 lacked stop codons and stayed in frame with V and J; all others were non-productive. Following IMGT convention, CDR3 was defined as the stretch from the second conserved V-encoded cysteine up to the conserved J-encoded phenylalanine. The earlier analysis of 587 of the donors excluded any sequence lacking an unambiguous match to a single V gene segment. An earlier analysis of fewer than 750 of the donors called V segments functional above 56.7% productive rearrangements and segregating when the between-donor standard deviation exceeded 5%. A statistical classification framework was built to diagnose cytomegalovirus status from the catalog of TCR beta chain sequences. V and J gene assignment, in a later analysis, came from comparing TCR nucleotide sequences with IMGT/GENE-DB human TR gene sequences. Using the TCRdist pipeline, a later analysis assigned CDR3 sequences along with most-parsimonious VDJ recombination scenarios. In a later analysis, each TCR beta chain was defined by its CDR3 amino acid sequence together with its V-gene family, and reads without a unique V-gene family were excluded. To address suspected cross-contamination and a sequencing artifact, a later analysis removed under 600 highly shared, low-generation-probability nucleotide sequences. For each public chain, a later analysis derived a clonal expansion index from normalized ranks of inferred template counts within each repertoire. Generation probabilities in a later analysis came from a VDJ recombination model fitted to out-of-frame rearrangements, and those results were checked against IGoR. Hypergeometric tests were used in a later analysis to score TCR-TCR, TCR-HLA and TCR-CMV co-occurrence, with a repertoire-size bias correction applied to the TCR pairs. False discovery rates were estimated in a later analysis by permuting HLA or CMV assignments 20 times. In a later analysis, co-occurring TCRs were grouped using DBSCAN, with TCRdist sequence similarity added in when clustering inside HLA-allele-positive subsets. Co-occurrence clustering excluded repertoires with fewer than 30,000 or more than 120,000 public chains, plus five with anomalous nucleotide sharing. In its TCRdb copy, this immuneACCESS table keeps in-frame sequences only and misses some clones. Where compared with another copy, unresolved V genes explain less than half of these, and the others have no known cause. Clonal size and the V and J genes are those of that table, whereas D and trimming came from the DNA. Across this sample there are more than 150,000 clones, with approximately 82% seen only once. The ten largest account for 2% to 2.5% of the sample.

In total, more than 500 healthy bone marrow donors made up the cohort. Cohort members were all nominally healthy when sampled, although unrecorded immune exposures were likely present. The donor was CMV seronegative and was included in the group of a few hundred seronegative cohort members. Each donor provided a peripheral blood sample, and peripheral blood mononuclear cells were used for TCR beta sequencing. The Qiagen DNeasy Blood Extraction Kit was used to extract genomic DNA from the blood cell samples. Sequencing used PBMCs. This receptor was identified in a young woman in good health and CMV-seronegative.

The base sequence is TGTGCCTGGAGCCGGGGGAGGGGTACTGAAGCTTTCTTT. It codes for CAWSRGRGTEAFF. The chain links TRBV30 with TRBJ1-1; a tentative D match to TRBD1 spans 5 bases. V was cut back by 3 bases and J by 5 bases, leaving a gap of 13 bases between them. The CDR3, cysteine through phenylalanine, is 13 amino acids long. Only the CDR3 region is kept as DNA, spanning 39 bases read in frame from base 1. Via the germline V gene (reference sequence), CDR1 is GTSNPN and CDR2 SVGIG.